The rows below give T cell receptor beta chains drawn from one sample of a study of OX40 agonist ivuxolimab in advanced cancers. This table comes from immunoSEQ multiplex PCR, and its TCRdb copy is limited to in-frame clones, with some not included. The table shows fewer than 15,000 clones, with 82% occurring only once. Source: CD4+ or CD8+ T cells sorted from blood, taken in a trial of the OX40 agonist ivuxolimab. These TCRs come from an adult with an advanced solid tumor such as melanoma, head and neck, liver or kidney cancer. Both conserved end residues are part of each CDR3. The D gene is left open where the match is weak. The listing skips clone size in some rows; elsewhere it reads once, few, many or a size class.

TRBJ2-1 TRBV28 . . CASSFLAVSDNEQFF TGTGCCAGCAGTTTCTTGGCGGTATCGGACAATGAGCAGTTCTTC
TRBJ2-7 TRBV28 . . CASSSPEGYEQYF TGTGCCAGCAGTTCTCCGGAGGGCTACGAGCAGTACTTC
TRBJ1-1 TRBV6-1 . TRBD1 CASRQGYTEAFF TGTGCCAGCAGACAGGGGTACACTGAAGCTTTCTTT
TRBJ2-3 TRBV9 . . CASSVPPGDTQYF TGTGCCAGCAGCGTTCCCCCGGGGGATACGCAGTATTTT
TRBJ2-3 TRBV4-1 . TRBD1 CASTSSPDRGSTDTQYF TGCGCCAGCACCTCCTCGCCCGACAGGGGTAGCACAGATACGCAGTATTTT
TRBJ2-7 TRBV5-1 . . CASSLVGGSYEQYF TGCGCCAGCAGCTTGGTAGGAGGGTCCTACGAGCAGTACTTC
TRBJ2-3 TRBV4-2 . . CASSQEKGEGDTQYF TGTGCCAGCAGCCAAGAGAAGGGGGAGGGAGATACGCAGTATTTT
TRBJ1-1 TRBV9 . . CASSGIRETEAFF TGTGCCAGCAGCGGAATCAGGGAAACTGAAGCTTTCTTT
TRBJ2-1 TRBV27 . TRBD1 CASSLFGTADNEQFF TGTGCCAGCAGTTTATTTGGGACAGCCGACAATGAGCAGTTCTTC
TRBJ1-2 TRBV9 . . CASSVTTDKEPNYGYTF TGTGCCAGCAGCGTTACGACGGATAAAGAACCTAACTATGGCTACACCTTC
TRBJ1-1 TRBV5-4 few . CASSPEAGITEAFF TGCGCCAGCAGCCCCGAGGCTGGGATTACTGAAGCTTTCTTT
TRBJ2-1 TRBV4-3 . TRBD2 CASSQEGGLAPYNEQFF TGCGCCAGCAGCCAAGAAGGAGGACTAGCGCCCTACAATGAGCAGTTCTTC
TRBJ2-7 TRBV7-2 . TRBD1 CASSYAPGTAYEQYF TGTGCCAGCAGCTACGCCCCAGGGACAGCCTACGAGCAGTACTTC
TRBJ2-3 TRBV10-3 . TRBD1 CAISESPGQGSDTQYF TGTGCCATCAGTGAGTCGCCAGGACAGGGGTCAGATACGCAGTATTTT
TRBJ2-1 TRBV5-4 . . CASSPIARGWNNEQFF TGTGCCAGCAGCCCGATTGCGAGAGGATGGAACAATGAGCAGTTCTTC
TRBJ2-7 TRBV13 . . CASSLKGVPYEQYF TGTGCCAGCAGCTTAAAGGGGGTACCCTACGAGCAGTACTTC
TRBJ1-4 TRBV5-8 . . CASSQDGGATNEKLFF TGCGCCAGCAGCCAAGATGGTGGGGCCACTAATGAAAAACTGTTTTTT
TRBJ1-5 TRBV4-3 . . CASSQDLTQPQHF TGCGCCAGCAGCCAAGATCTGACCCAGCCCCAGCATTTT
TRBJ2-5 TRBV7-3 once TRBD2 CASSSTSGGLETQYF TGTGCCAGCAGCTCCACTAGCGGGGGCTTAGAGACCCAGTACTTC
TRBJ1-4 TRBV28 . TRBD1 CASSSSSGGTNEKLFF TGTGCCAGCAGTTCCTCATCAGGGGGCACTAATGAAAAACTGTTTTTT
TRBJ2-1 TRBV28 . . CASSSWRQGGNNEQFF TGTGCCAGCAGTTCCTGGCGTCAGGGGGGGAACAATGAGCAGTTCTTC
TRBJ2-2 TRBV7-2 . TRBD1 CASSLGQGGTGELFF TGTGCCAGCAGCCTTGGACAGGGGGGCACCGGGGAGCTGTTTTTT
TRBJ2-7 TRBV5-1 once TRBD1 CASSRPGQPSYEQYF TGCGCCAGCAGCCGTCCGGGACAGCCCTCCTACGAGCAGTACTTC
TRBJ1-1 TRBV19 . TRBD1 CASSPGGTEAFF TGTGCCAGTAGTCCAGGGGGCACTGAAGCTTTCTTT
TRBJ2-5 TRBV10-1 . . CASSESQQETQYF TGCGCCAGCAGTGAGAGTCAGCAAGAGACCCAGTACTTC
TRBJ1-5 TRBV29-1 . TRBD1 CSPTTISGTGGYQPQHF TGCAGCCCCACGACGATTTCCGGGACAGGAGGGTATCAGCCCCAGCATTTT
TRBJ1-4 TRBV4-2 . TRBD1 CASSREGQGAATNEKLFF TGTGCCAGCAGCCGAGAAGGTCAGGGGGCGGCAACTAATGAAAAACTGTTTTTT
TRBJ2-1 TRBV27 . TRBD2 CASSPRLAGEFF TGTGCCAGCAGTCCTCGGCTAGCGGGGGAGTTCTTC
TRBJ1-1 TRBV29-1 . . CSAGRDFMNTEAFF TGCAGCGCCGGCCGGGATTTTATGAACACTGAAGCTTTCTTT
TRBJ1-2 TRBV7-9 few . CASSPLAGRAWGYTF TGTGCCAGCAGCCCACTGGCGGGCAGGGCATGGGGCTACACCTTC
TRBJ2-1 TRBV6-1 . . CASSEASGDPYYNEQFF TGTGCCAGCAGTGAAGCATCAGGGGACCCCTACTACAATGAGCAGTTCTTC
TRBJ2-1 TRBV14 . . CASSHSGAVEQFF TGTGCCAGCAGCCACAGTGGGGCTGTTGAGCAGTTCTTC
TRBJ2-1 TRBV7-3 . TRBD2 CASNIGGAGDWANEQFF TGTGCCAGCAACATAGGTGGAGCGGGGGATTGGGCGAATGAGCAGTTCTTC
TRBJ2-7 TRBV27 medium-sized TRBD2 CASSFSLAGYEQYF TGTGCCAGCAGTTTTTCACTAGCGGGCTACGAGCAGTACTTC
TRBJ1-5 TRBV5-5 . TRBD1 CASSLTGTPYSNQPQHF TGTGCCAGCAGCCTGACAGGGACCCCTTATAGCAATCAGCCCCAGCATTTT
TRBJ2-7 TRBV4-3 . TRBD1 CASSQNSGTGYEQYF TGCGCCAGCAGCCAGAATTCCGGGACAGGATACGAGCAGTACTTC
TRBJ2-1 TRBV27 . . CASRTLAYNEQFF TGTGCCAGCAGGACTCTAGCTTACAATGAGCAGTTCTTC
TRBJ2-3 TRBV10-2 few . CATLSRGDTQYF TGCGCCACCCTCTCTCGGGGAGATACGCAGTATTTT
TRBJ2-3 TRBV13 few TRBD2 CASSPSSGGATDTQYF TGTGCCAGCAGCCCGTCTAGCGGGGGGGCCACAGATACGCAGTATTTT
TRBJ2-7 TRBV27 . . CASSWGVEQYF TGTGCCAGCAGTTGGGGGGTCGAGCAGTACTTC
TRBJ2-7 TRBV27 . . CASSGGAYEQYF TGTGCCAGCAGTGGTGGGGCCTACGAGCAGTACTTC
TRBJ2-2 TRBV6-6 once TRBD1 CASSSTGESGELFF TGTGCCAGCAGTTCGACAGGGGAATCCGGGGAGCTGTTTTTT
TRBJ1-4 TRBV5-6 . . CASSPRMEGYEKLFF TGTGCCAGCAGCCCGCGCATGGAGGGTTATGAAAAACTGTTTTTT
TRBJ2-3 TRBV7-3 . . CASSLTRGKGTDTQYF TGTGCCAGCAGCTTAACGAGAGGGAAGGGCACAGATACGCAGTATTTT
TRBJ1-1 TRBV30 . . CAWSVHSEAFF TGTGCCTGGAGTGTACACAGTGAAGCTTTCTTT
TRBJ2-1 TRBV28 . . CASSLDRNEQFF TGTGCCAGCAGTTTAGACCGGAATGAGCAGTTCTTC
TRBJ1-4 TRBV7-2 . . CASSLAWAPNEKLFF TGTGCCAGCAGCTTAGCGTGGGCACCTAATGAAAAACTGTTTTTT
TRBJ2-7 TRBV5-6 . . CASSSTLRSGLYEQYF TGTGCCAGCAGCTCCACGCTCCGTAGCGGCCTATACGAGCAGTACTTC
TRBJ2-7 TRBV7-9 . TRBD2 CASAPGLADYEQYF TGTGCCAGCGCACCGGGACTAGCGGATTACGAGCAGTACTTC
TRBJ2-7 TRBV7-2 . TRBD2 CASSSTSGGEQYF TGTGCCAGCAGCTCTACTAGCGGAGGCGAGCAGTACTTC
TRBJ1-2 TRBV18 . TRBD1 CASSPGQGNYGYTF TGTGCCAGCTCACCGGGACAGGGAAACTATGGCTACACCTTC
TRBJ2-7 TRBV6-1 . . CASSYNYEQYF TGTGCCAGCAGTTACAACTACGAGCAGTACTTC
TRBJ2-5 TRBV6-5 . . CASRRPGPRETQYF TGTGCCAGCAGACGACCGGGGCCACGGGAGACCCAGTACTTC
TRBJ1-5 TRBV7-9 . . CASSLGYRNQPQHF TGTGCCAGCAGCTTAGGGTACCGTAATCAGCCCCAGCATTTT